This record looks at one T cell receptor beta chain sequence and its context. This clonotype was detected a few times. Its antigen remains undetermined. No base quality values were provided; no much bigger clone lies one nucleotide off. Libraries were built with 5' RACE. Sequencing relied on an Illumina HiSeq 2000. A universal primer binding site was introduced by template switching, and a unique molecular identifier was present in the final cDNA, enabling accurate counting of TCR cDNA molecules. Specific primers in the conserved constant-segment region were used to synthesize first-strand cDNA for the TCR alpha and beta chains. To control for contamination, every cDNA library carried two barcodes: a SMART-Mk sample barcode plus Illumina barcodes. TruSeq adapter sequences, together with Illumina sample barcodes, were added in two successive PCR steps. The TCR alpha and beta cDNA libraries were sequenced on the Illumina HiSeq platform using custom primers. In the original analysis: Raw reads were processed with MiGEC to extract unique molecular identifiers, and MiXCR was used to determine CDR3 positions. For each individual, recombination models were inferred using an EM algorithm with the repgenHMM and IGoR tools. The tcR package in R was used for shared clonotype analysis, with sharing normalized by the product of cloneset sizes. To study raw recombination free of thymic and clonal selection effects, out-of-frame nonproductive sequences were analyzed. TCRdb reanalyzed the raw reads on its own, using fastp at Q25 for trimming and MiXCR for clone calling, and kept in-frame beta chains. CDR3 protein sequences are deduplicated, and each keeps its most common genes and DNA. Here the V and J calls rest on TCRdb's processing, not on the authors' analysis. The sample includes 1.5 million to 2 million distinct CDR3 sequences, with about 32% observed a single time. The top ten clones comprise about 0.25% of the sample.

All donors were healthy Caucasians. This record comes from a study of identical twins (dated by TCRdb to the mid-2010s). In the study overall: TCR alpha and beta repertoires from monozygotic twins, unrelated adults of various ages and cord blood were deep-sequenced to test whether fetal clonotypes persist. To rule out contamination, replicate twin experiments were performed at different times with different library preparation protocols.

Trimming accounts for 0 bases at V and 2 bases at J, while the number of junction bases matched to no gene is 2. From the cysteine up to the phenylalanine, the CDR3 has a length of 14 residues. Of all the DNA, just the CDR3 is kept, 42 bases in frame from base 1. The germline V gene (reference sequence) sets CDR1 to DFQATT and CDR2 to SNEGSKA. Overall results and qualifications from the work: In monozygotic twins, recombination models systematically underestimated out-of-frame TCR alpha sharing, but the models matched the sharing seen between unrelated individuals. Because the same donors could not be followed over many years, conclusions were based on cross-sectional statistical analysis. Invariant T cells such as MAIT and iNKT could partly confound zero-insertion analyses, though diverse VJ usage argued against this for most clonotypes. Compared with coincidental sharing between unrelated individuals, out-of-frame TCR alpha sequences shared between twins had an excess of sequences with low generation probability. In beta out-of-frame sequences, excess twin sharing was weaker, because having fewer shared sequences lowered the signal-to-noise ratio. Abundant cord blood beta clonotypes had fewer insertions, young adult naive repertoires showed a similar but weaker trend, and memory repertoires showed no such trend.

The TCR comes from a newborn girl in good health. This chain is built from TRBV20-1 and TRBJ2-5; TRBD1 lines up with 8 middle nucleotides. Specimen: cord blood. The nucleotide sequence is TGCAGTGCTAGAGACAGGGGGCGGCAAGAGACCCAGTACTTC. Translated, this gives CSARDRGRQETQYF.